This T cell receptor beta chain was identified in a study of T cells in Graves' hyperthyroidism and ophthalmopathy. Study results and limitations: From stable hyperthyroidism, ophthalmopathy was separated by a 13 V-J model.

The CDR3 covers 15 residues. Germline CDR1 reads MDHEN; CDR2 reads SYDVKM. The V and J ends lost 6 bases and 5 bases, in that order; junction bases with no gene match: 10. This clonotype occurred many times. Antigen unknown. Amplified regions were TCR beta CDR3 sequences from RNA transcripts. HTBI primers drove first-round RT-PCR of the TCR CDR3. TCRdb independently ran MiXCR on the multiplex PCR reads; one entry per CDR3 protein. This sample has a few hundred thousand distinct CDR3 sequences, with 15% found just once. Sequencing input: blood. The chain joins TRBV28 to TRBJ2-1; TRBD1 matches at 7 bases. The clonotype was recovered from a woman aged 25 to 45 with Graves' hyperthyroidism. The CDR3 sequence: CASSRLQGLDNEQFF. The DNA of the CDR3 is TGTGCCAGCAGCCGCCTACAGGGGTTGGACAATGAGCAGTTCTTC.